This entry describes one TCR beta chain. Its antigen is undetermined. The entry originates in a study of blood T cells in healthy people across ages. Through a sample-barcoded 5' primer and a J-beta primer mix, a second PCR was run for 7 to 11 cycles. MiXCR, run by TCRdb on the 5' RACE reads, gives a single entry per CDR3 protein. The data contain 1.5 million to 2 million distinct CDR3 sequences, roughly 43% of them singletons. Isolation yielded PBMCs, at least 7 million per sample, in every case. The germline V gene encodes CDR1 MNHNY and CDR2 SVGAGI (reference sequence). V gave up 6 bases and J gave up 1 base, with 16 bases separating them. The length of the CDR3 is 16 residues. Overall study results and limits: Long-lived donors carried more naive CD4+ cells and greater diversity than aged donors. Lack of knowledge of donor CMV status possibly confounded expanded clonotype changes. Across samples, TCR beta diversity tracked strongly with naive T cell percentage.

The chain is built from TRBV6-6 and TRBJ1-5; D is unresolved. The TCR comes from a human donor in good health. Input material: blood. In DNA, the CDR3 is TGTGCCAGCAGCCCGGGCCGGGGAATAAGCAATCAGCCCCAGCATTTT. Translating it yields CASSPGRGISNQPQHF.